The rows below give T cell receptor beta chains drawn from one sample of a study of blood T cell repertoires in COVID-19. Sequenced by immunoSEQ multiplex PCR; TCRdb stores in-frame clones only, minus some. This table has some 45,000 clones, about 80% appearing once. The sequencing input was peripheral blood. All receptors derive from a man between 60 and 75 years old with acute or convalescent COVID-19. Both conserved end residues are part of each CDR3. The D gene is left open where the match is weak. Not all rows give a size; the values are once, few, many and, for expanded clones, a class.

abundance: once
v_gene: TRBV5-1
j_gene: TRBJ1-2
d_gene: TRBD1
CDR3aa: CASSFGTGVGGYTF
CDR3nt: TGCGCCAGCAGCTTCGGGACAGGGGTAGGTGGCTACACCTTC

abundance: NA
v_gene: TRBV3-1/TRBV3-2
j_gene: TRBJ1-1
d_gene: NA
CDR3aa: CASSRTENTEAFF
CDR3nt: TGTGCCAGCAGCCGGACAGAGAACACTGAAGCTTTCTTT

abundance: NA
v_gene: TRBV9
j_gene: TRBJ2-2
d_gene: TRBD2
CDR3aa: CASSPGLAANTGELFF
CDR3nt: TGTGCCAGCAGCCCCGGACTAGCGGCGAACACCGGGGAGCTGTTTTTT

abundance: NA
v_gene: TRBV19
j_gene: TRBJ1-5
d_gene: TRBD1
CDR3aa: CASRVDRGNQPQHF
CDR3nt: TGTGCCAGTAGGGTTGACAGGGGCAATCAGCCCCAGCATTTT

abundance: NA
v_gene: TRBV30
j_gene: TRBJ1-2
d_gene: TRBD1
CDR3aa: CACGQGAGGYTF
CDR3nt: TGTGCCTGCGGACAGGGGGCAGGTGGCTACACCTTC

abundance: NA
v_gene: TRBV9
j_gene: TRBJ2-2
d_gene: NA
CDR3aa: CASMDGGANTGELFF
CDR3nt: TGTGCCAGCATGGACGGGGGTGCGAACACCGGGGAGCTGTTTTTT

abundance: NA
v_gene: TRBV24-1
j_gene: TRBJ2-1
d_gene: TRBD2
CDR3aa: CATSDLTSGGMNEQFF
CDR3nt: TGTGCCACCAGTGATTTGACTAGCGGGGGGATGAATGAGCAGTTCTTC

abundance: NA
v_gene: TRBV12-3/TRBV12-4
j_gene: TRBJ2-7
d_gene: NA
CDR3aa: CASSFGQQYEQYF
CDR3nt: TGTGCCAGCAGTTTCGGACAGCAGTACGAGCAGTACTTC

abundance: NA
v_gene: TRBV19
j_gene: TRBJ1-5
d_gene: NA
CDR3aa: CASSLNPGDQPQHF
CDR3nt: TGTGCCAGTAGTTTAAATCCGGGGGATCAGCCCCAGCATTTT

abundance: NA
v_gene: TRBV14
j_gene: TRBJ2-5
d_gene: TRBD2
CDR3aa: CASSLTSGGWETQYF
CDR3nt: TGTGCCAGCAGCCTGACTAGCGGGGGTTGGGAGACCCAGTACTTC

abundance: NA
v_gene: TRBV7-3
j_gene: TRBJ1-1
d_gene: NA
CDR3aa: CASSPLDKLNTEAFF
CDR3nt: TGTGCCAGCAGCCCTCTGGACAAACTGAACACTGAAGCTTTCTTT

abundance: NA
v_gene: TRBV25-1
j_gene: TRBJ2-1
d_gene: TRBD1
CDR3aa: CASSGQGRSYNEQFF
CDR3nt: TGTGCCAGCAGTGGACAGGGCAGGTCCTACAATGAGCAGTTCTTC

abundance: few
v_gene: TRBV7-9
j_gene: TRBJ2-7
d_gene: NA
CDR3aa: CASRGQHSYEQYF
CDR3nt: TGTGCCAGCAGGGGCCAGCATTCCTACGAGCAGTACTTC

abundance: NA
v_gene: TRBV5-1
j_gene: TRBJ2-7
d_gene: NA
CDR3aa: CASSLRERSEQYF
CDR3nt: TGCGCCAGCAGCTTGCGAGAACGAAGCGAGCAGTACTTC

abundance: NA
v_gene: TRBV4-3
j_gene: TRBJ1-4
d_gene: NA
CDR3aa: CASSQDGGGNEKLFF
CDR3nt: TGCGCCAGCAGCCAAGACGGGGGTGGTAATGAAAAACTGTTTTTT

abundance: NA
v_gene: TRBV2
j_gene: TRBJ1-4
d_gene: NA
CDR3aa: CASSEPGRVGEKLFF
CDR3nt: TGTGCCAGCAGTGAACCGGGGAGGGTGGGTGAAAAACTGTTTTTT

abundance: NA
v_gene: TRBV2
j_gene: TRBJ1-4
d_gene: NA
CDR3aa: CASSERRGEEKLFF
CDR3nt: TGTGCCAGCAGTGAAAGACGGGGAGAAGAAAAACTGTTTTTT

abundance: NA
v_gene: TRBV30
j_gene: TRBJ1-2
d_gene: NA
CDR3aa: CAWKRTGFAHGYTF
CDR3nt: TGTGCCTGGAAAAGAACAGGGTTCGCTCATGGCTACACCTTC

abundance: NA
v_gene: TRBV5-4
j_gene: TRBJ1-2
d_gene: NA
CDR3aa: CASMKGSHGYTF
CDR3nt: TGTGCCAGCATGAAAGGGAGTCATGGCTACACCTTC

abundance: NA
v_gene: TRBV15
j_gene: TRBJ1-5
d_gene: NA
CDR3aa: CATSRDIVPEGNQPQHF
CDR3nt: TGTGCCACCAGCAGAGATATCGTTCCCGAGGGCAATCAGCCCCAGCATTTT

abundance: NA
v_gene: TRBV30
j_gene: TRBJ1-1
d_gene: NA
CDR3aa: CAWSGNPEVLAFF
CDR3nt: TGTGCCTGGAGTGGTAACCCTGAGGTATTGGCTTTCTTT

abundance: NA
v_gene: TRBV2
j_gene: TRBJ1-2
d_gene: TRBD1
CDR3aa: CASRDWTGENYGYTF
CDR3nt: TGTGCCAGCAGAGATTGGACAGGGGAAAACTATGGCTACACCTTC

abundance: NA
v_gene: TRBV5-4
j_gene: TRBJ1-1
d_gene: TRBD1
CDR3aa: CASSRSGRGDTEAFF
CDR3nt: TGTGCCAGCAGTCGATCGGGCAGGGGGGACACTGAAGCTTTCTTT

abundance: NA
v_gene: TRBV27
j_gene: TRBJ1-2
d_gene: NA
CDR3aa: CASRPAGAGGIGYTF
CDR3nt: TGTGCCAGCCGTCCCGCCGGGGCCGGCGGGATTGGCTACACCTTC

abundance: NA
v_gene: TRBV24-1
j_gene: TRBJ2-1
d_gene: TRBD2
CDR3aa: CATSVGLVNNEQFF
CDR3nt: TGTGCCACCAGTGTCGGACTAGTCAACAATGAGCAGTTCTTC

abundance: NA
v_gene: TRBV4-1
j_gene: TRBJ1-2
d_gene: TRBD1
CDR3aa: CASSQQQIAGTGDDYGYTF
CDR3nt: TGCGCCAGCAGCCAACAACAAATAGCCGGGACAGGGGACGACTATGGCTACACCTTC

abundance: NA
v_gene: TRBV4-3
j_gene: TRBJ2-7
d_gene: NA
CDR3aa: CASSQDLASSTYEQYF
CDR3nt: TGCGCCAGCAGCCAAGATTTAGCATCCAGCACCTACGAGCAGTACTTC

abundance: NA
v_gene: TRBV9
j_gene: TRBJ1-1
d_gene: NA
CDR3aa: CASSVDQGWVTEAFF
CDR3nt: TGTGCCAGCAGCGTAGACCAGGGGTGGGTCACTGAAGCTTTCTTT

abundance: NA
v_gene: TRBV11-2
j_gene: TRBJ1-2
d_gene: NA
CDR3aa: CASSLVGDGYTF
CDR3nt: TGTGCCAGCAGCTTAGTGGGAGATGGCTACACCTTC

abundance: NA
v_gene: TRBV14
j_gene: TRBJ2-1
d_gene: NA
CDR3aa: CASSPPGRNEQFF
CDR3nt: TGTGCCAGCAGCCCCCCAGGCCGGAATGAGCAGTTCTTC

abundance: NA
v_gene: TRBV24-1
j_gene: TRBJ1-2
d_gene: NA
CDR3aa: CATSDLSGNGYTF
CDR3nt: TGTGCCACCAGTGATTTGTCGGGGAACGGCTACACCTTC

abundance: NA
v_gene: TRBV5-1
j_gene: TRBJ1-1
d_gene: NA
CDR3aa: CASSSQGNTEAFF
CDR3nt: TGCGCCAGCAGCTCACAGGGGAACACTGAAGCTTTCTTT

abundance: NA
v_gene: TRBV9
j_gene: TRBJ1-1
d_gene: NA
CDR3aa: CASSVAVGTEAFF
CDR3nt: TGTGCCAGCAGCGTCGCGGTAGGCACTGAAGCTTTCTTT

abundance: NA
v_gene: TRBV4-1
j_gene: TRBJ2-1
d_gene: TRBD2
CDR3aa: CASSQSSGGAYNEQFF
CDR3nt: TGCGCCAGCAGCCAATCTAGCGGGGGGGCCTACAATGAGCAGTTCTTC

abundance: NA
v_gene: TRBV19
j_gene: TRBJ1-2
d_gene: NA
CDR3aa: CASSARTDTGYTF
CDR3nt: TGTGCCAGTAGTGCCCGGACAGACACGGGCTACACCTTC

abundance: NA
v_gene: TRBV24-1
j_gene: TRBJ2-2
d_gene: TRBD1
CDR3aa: CATSDFASSGQGSTGELFF
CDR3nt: TGTGCCACCAGTGATTTCGCCTCTAGTGGACAGGGGAGCACCGGGGAGCTGTTTTTT

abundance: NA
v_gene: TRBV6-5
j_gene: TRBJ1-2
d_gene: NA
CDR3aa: CASSLNFGEGYGYTF
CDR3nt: TGTGCCAGCAGTTTGAATTTCGGGGAGGGCTATGGCTACACCTTC

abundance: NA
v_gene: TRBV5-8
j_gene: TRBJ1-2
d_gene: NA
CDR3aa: CASSLRGVLYGYTF
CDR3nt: TGTGCCAGCAGCTTACGGGGTGTTCTGTATGGCTACACCTTC

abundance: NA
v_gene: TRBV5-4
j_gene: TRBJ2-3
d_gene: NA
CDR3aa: CASSFSSTDTQYF
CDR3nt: TGTGCCAGCAGCTTTAGTAGCACAGATACGCAGTATTTT

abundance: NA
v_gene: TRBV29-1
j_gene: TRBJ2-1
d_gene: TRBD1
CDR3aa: CSVEGTGNEQFF
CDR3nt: TGCAGCGTTGAGGGGACAGGGAATGAGCAGTTCTTC

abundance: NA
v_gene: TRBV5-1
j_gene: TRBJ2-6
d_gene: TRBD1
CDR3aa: CASSVTGGARVLTF
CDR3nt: TGCGCCAGCAGCGTCACAGGGGGCGCAAGGGTCCTGACTTTC

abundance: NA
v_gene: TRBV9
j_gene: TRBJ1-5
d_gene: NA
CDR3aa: CASSEGGGNQPQHF
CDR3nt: TGTGCCAGCAGTGAAGGAGGGGGCAATCAGCCCCAGCATTTT

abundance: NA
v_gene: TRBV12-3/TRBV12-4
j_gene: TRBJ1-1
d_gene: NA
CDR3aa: CASSFPGTEAFF
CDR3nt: TGTGCCAGCAGTTTCCCGGGGACAGAAGCTTTCTTT

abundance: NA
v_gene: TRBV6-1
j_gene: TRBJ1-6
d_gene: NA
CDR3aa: CASSEGLQGIPPLHF
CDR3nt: TGTGCCAGCAGTGAAGGATTACAGGGTATCCCACCCCTCCACTTT

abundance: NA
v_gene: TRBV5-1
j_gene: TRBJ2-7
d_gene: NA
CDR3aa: CASSLELYYEQYF
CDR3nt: TGCGCCAGCAGCTTGGAACTTTACTACGAGCAGTACTTC

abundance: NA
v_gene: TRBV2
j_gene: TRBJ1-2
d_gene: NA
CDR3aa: CASSERGGHGYTF
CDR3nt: TGTGCCAGCAGTGAAAGGGGCGGCCATGGCTACACCTTC

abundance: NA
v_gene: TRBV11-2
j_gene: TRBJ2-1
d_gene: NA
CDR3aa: CASSPQYSEQFF
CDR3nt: TGTGCCAGCAGCCCCCAATATAGTGAGCAGTTCTTC

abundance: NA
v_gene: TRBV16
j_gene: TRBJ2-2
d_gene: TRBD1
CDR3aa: CASSMRQGYTGELFF
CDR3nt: TGTGCCAGCAGCATGCGACAGGGGTACACCGGGGAGCTGTTTTTT

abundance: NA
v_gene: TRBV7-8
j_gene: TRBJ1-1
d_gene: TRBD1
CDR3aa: CASSFDRDSNTEAFF
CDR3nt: TGTGCCAGCAGCTTCGACAGGGATTCGAACACTGAAGCTTTCTTT

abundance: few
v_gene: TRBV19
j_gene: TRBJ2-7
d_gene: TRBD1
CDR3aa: CASSTKTGTEQYF
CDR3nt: TGTGCCAGTAGTACTAAGACAGGGACCGAGCAGTACTTC

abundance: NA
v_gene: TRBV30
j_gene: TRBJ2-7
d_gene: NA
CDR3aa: CAWRAGQWGEQYF
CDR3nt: TGTGCCTGGAGGGCGGGACAGTGGGGCGAGCAGTACTTC

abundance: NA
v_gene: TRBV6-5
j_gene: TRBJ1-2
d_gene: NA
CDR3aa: CASSYSSLTVYGYTF
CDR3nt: TGTGCCAGCAGTTACTCGAGTCTTACAGTCTATGGCTACACCTTC

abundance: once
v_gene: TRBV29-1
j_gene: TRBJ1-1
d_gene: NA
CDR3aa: CSAGEGTEAFF
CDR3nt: TGCAGCGCCGGGGAGGGCACTGAAGCTTTCTTT

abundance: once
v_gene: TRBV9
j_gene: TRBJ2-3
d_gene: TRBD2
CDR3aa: CASSVEARGGLVDTQYF
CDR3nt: TGTGCCAGCAGCGTAGAGGCGCGGGGGGGACTGGTAGATACGCAGTATTTT

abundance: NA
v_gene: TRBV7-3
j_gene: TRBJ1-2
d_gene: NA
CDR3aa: CASSLFERSGYTF
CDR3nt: TGTGCCAGCAGCTTATTTGAAAGGAGTGGCTACACCTTC